Sequencing of this T cell receptor (beta chain) was carried out in a study of CD8+CD57+ T cells in acquired aplastic anemia. Study observations and caveats: The diversity of CD8+CD57+ cells in patients was lower than that of total CD4+ and CD8+ pools.

V was shortened by 7 bases and J by 2 bases, with 16 bases between the two germline ends. The CDR3 runs to 15 residues. Germline V gene sequence: CDR1 SNHLY, CDR2 FYNNEI. In the case of this clonotype: Antigen specificity is unknown.

Patients selected for sequencing had displayed CD8+CD57+ cell expansion by flow cytometry. Each patient gave a blood sample that was collected before any therapy had been received. The template for TCR beta VDJ and CDR3 sequence profiling was genomic DNA. TCRdb itself ran the reads through MiXCR, one entry per CDR3 protein. The sample carries 15,000 to 25,000 distinct CDR3 sequences, 40% recorded once. The sequenced sample was CD8+CD57+ T cells sorted from PBMCs. Subset given: bead-enriched CD8+CD57+ effector memory T cells from SAA patients. This clonotype was obtained from a human donor with aplastic anemia. This rearrangement joins TRBV2 to TRBJ2-3; D perhaps matches TRBD2 (6 bases). The CDR3 spells CASKVTTSFTDTQYF. CDR3 in DNA: TGTGCCAGCAAGGTGACTACTAGCTTCACAGATACGCAGTATTTT.